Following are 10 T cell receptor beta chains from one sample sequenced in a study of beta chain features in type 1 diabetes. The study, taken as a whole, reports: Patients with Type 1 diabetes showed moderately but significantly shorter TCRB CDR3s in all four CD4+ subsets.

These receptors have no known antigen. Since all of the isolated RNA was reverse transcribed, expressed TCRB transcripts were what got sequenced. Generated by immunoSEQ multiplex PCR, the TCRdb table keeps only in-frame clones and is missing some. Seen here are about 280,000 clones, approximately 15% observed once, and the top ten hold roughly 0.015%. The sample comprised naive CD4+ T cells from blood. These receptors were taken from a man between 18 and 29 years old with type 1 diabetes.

The CDR3 nucleotides are TGTGCCAGCAGTTTATGGGCCGATGCCACTGAAGCTTTCTTT. As protein: CASSLWADATEAFF. The chain joins TRBV28 to TRBJ1-1; D gene uncertain. The V end was cut by 0 bases, the J end by 4 bases, with 9 bases between. The CDR3 has 14 amino acids. CDR1 is MDHEN and CDR2 is SYDVKM in the germline V gene. Filled out from reference TRBV28 and TRBJ1-1, the complete variable domain reads DVKVTQSSRYLVKRTGEKVFLECVQDMDHENMFWYRQDPGLGLRLIYFSYDVKMKEKGDIPEGYSVSREKKERFSLILESASTNQTSMYLCASSLWADATEAFFGQGTRLTVV.

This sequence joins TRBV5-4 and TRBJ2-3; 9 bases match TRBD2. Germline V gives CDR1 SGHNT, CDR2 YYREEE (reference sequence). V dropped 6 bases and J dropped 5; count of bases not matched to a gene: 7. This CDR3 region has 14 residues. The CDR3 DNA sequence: TGTGCCAGCACGAGGCGGGAGGGAGGAGATACGCAGTATTTT. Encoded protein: CASTRREGGDTQYF.

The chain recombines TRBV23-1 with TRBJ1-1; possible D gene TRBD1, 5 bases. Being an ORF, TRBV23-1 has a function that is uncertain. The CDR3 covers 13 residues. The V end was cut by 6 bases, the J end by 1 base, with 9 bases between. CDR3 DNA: TGCGCCAGCAGGCAAGGACAGAACACTGAAGCTTTCTTT. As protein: CASRQGQNTEAFF.

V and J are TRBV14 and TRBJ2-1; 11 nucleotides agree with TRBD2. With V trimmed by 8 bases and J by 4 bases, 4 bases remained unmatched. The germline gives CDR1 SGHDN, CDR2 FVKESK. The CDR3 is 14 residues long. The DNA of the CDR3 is TGTGCCAGCGCAGCTAGCGGGGGGTACAATGAGCAGTTCTTC. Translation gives CASAASGGYNEQFF.

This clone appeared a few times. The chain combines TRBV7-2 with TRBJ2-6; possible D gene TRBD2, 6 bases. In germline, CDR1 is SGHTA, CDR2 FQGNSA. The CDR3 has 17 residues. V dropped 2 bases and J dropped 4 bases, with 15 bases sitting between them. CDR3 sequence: CASSLRAGLGGANVLTF. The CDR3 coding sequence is TGTGCCAGCAGCTTAAGGGCGGGGTTGGGAGGGGCCAACGTCCTGACTTTC.

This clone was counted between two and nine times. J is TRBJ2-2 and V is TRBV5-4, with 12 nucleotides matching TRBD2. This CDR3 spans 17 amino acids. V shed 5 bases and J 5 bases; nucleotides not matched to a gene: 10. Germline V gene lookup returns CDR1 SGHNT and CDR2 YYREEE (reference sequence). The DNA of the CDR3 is TGTGCCAGCAGACAGAGCCTAGGACTAGCGGGAACCGGGGAGCTGTTTTTT. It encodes CASRQSLGLAGTGELFF.

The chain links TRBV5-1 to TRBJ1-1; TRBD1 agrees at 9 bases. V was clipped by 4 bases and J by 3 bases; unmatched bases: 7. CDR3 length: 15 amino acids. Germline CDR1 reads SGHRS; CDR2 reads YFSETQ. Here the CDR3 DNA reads TGCGCCAGCAGCGGAACGACAGGGGGGGACACTGAAGCTTTCTTT. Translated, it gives CASSGTTGGDTEAFF.

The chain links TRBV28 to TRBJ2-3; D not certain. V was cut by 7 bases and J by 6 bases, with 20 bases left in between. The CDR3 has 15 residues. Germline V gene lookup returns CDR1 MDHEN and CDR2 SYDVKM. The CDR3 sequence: CASTLQQAPTDTQYF. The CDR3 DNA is TGTGCCAGCACCCTTCAGCAGGCCCCAACGGATACGCAGTATTTT.

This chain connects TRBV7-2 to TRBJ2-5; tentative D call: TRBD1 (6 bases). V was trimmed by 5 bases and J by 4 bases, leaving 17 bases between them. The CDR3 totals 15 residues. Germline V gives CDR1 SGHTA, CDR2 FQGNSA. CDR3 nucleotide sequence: TGTGCCAGCAGCGACCAAACAGGGTCCCGAGAGACCCAGTACTTC. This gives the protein CASSDQTGSRETQYF.

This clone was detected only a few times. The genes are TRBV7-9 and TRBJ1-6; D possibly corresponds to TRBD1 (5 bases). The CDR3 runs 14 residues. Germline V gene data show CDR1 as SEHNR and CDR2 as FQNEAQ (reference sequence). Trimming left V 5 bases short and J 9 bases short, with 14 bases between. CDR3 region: CASSPRQGGSPLHF. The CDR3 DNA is TGTGCCAGCAGCCCCCGGCAGGGTGGTTCACCCCTCCACTTT.